The 9 T cell receptor beta chains below come from one sample, sequenced in a study of T cell responses to AZD1222 COVID-19 vaccine (dated by TCRdb to the early 2020s). The method was the immunoSEQ multiplex PCR assay. The table comes from immuneACCESS by way of TCRdb, which keeps in-frame sequences with V and J called. Part of the clones is missing from these tables; in studies checked, under half for an unresolved V gene and the rest for unknown reasons. The sample table shows about 130,000 clones, and roughly 80% are seen once. The ten most abundant clones make up approximately 4% of the sample. The label giving this sample's time point can be read as: baseline before first vaccination. The sequences come from peripheral blood, collected on day 0 of AZD1222 vaccination. The receptors shown here come from an adult in good health.

This chain's CDR3 is CSVVFIQGLTGAFF. CDR3 bases: TGCAGCGTTGTATTCATACAGGGACTGACTGGGGCTTTCTTT. The chain couples TRBV29-1 to TRBJ1-1; possible D gene TRBD1, 6 bases. CDR3 size: 14 residues. Germline-derived CDR1 and CDR2 are SQVTM and ANQGSEA. V dropped 4 bases and J dropped 11 bases, with 23 bases sitting between them.

The CDR3: CASSPTGNSPLHF. CDR3 coding DNA: TGTGCCAGCAGTCCCACAGGGAATTCACCCCTCCACTTT. The chain couples TRBV12-3 or TRBV12-4 to TRBJ1-6; weak D call: TRBD1 (6 bases). CDR3 length: 13 residues. Between the trimmed V and J ends, which lost 5 bases and 7 bases, there was a span of 9 bases.

The rearrangement uses TRBV7-3 and TRBJ2-2; D ambiguous. The V and J ends lost 5 bases and 0 bases respectively, with 7 bases between them. The CDR3 extends over 14 amino acids. Germline V gene sequence: CDR1 SGHTA, CDR2 FQGTGA. CDR3 sequence (DNA): TGTGCCAGCAGCCTCAGAGCGAACACCGGGGAGCTGTTTTTT. Residues: CASSLRANTGELFF.

The chain joins TRBV19 to TRBJ2-2; 8 nucleotides agree with TRBD1. The CDR3 has 18 amino acids. After removal of 5 bases from V and 4 bases from J, the junction contained 15 bases not matched to a gene. From germline, CDR1 is LNHDA and CDR2 SQIVND (reference sequence). The CDR3 nucleotides read TGTGCCAGTAGTTCACTCGACAGGGGCCCTCGTTTCACCGGGGAGCTGTTTTTT. Amino acids: CASSSLDRGPRFTGELFF.

The V call is TRBV27, the J call TRBJ1-1; a possible D gene is TRBD1 (6 bases). The CDR3 extends over 16 amino acids. Germline assignment: CDR1 MNHEY and CDR2 SMNVEV (reference sequence). V was cut by 6 bases and J by 0 bases, with 17 bases left in between. The CDR3 loop is CASRTETGEMNTEAFF. The CDR3 nucleotides are TGTGCCAGCAGGACGGAGACAGGCGAAATGAACACTGAAGCTTTCTTT.

V usage is TRBV4-1 and J usage is TRBJ2-1; D possibly corresponds to TRBD1 (6 bases). Germline loops: CDR1 MGHRA, CDR2 YSYEKL. CDR3 length equals 14 residues. The V gene lost 3 bases and the J gene lost 4 bases, with 10 bases spanning the gap. CDR3 region: CASSHVTGYNEQFF. The CDR3 bases are TGCGCCAGCAGCCACGTGACAGGTTACAATGAGCAGTTCTTC.

The chain joins TRBV5-1 to TRBJ1-5, with D uncertain. Trimming shortened V by 0 bases and J by 7 bases, and 14 bases separated the two germline ends. The germline V gene has CDR1 SGHRS and CDR2 YFSETQ. CDR3 length equals 15 residues. DNA for the CDR3: TGCGCCAGCAGCTTGGAACCGGGATCCTCGCAGCCCCAGCATTTT. Amino acids: CASSLEPGSSQPQHF.

The chain is built from TRBV6-5 and TRBJ1-1; 7 bases line up with TRBD1. The length of the CDR3 is 13 residues. Germline CDR1 is MNHEY and CDR2 is SVGAGI. V lost 6 bases and J lost 3; bases outside the gene matches: 4. In nucleotides, the CDR3 is TGTGCCAGCAGCCTTACAGGGGACACTGAAGCTTTCTTT. Translated: CASSLTGDTEAFF.

The rearrangement joins TRBV18 to TRBJ2-7; D might be TRBD2 (5 bases). The length of the CDR3 is 16 residues. V dropped 4 bases and J dropped 0 bases, with 16 bases sitting between them. Germline V gives CDR1 KGHSH, CDR2 LQKENI. The CDR3 region has the DNA TGTGCCAGCTCACAAACATCGGAGGCGTACTCCTACGAGCAGTACTTC. It specifies CASSQTSEAYSYEQYF.